This T cell receptor beta chain was observed in a study of beta chain features in type 1 diabetes. Whole-study results and caveats: When cDNA is sequenced, cells with high TCR expression could be over-represented. The study notes PCR might favor shorter templates equally in patients and controls. TCRB CDR3 length was moderately but significantly reduced in all four CD4+ subsets of Type 1 diabetes patients.

This clone has just a few counts. Its antigen remains unidentified. Every isolated RNA sample was fully reverse transcribed, so sequencing captured expressed TCRB transcripts. TCRdb's copy holds only in-frame clones and misses some; the assay was immunoSEQ multiplex PCR. The profile covers 95,000 to 150,000 clones, with over 15% appearing a single time and 2% to 2.5% taken by the ten largest. The CDR3 length is 15 residues. With V trimmed by 3 bases and J by 7 bases, 5 bases remained unmatched. Germline assignment: CDR1 MDHEN and CDR2 SYDVKM. Sequencing input: central memory CD4+ T cells from blood. The TCR comes from a man aged 25-45 years with type 1 diabetes. V gene TRBV28 combines with J gene TRBJ2-1; 11 bases are a match to TRBD2. CDR3 sequence (DNA): TGTGCCAGCAGTTTTGCGACTAGCGGGGCGAATGAGCAGTTCTTC. It specifies CASSFATSGANEQFF.